Shown below are 26 T cell receptor beta chains from a single sample sequenced in a study of T-cell memory formation after mild COVID-19. One entry per CDR3 protein, called by TCRdb with MiXCR from the 5' RACE reads. The table shows about 350,000 distinct CDR3 sequences, with roughly an eighth occurring only once. The material sequenced was PBMCs or a T cell subset sorted from them (not recorded which). These receptors originate from a young man who had mild COVID-19 (a few samples of this study predate the infection). Cell type and time point are not known.

The CDR3 nucleotides read TGTGCCAGTAGTATACGGAGACCACGGCTCGGAAACACCATATATTTT. This codes for CASSIRRPRLGNTIYF. The chain combines TRBV19 with TRBJ1-3; D gene uncertain. V lost 2 bases to trimming and J lost 4 bases, with 15 bases between them. CDR3 size: 16 residues. Germline CDR1 LNHDA, CDR2 SQIVND (reference sequence).

This clonotype was recorded at least ten times. This chain connects TRBV7-2 to TRBJ1-2; TRBD1 might be the D (5 bases). Germline CDR1 SGHTA, CDR2 FQGNSA. The length of the CDR3 is 14 residues. The V gene lost 6 bases and the J gene lost 1 base, with 12 bases spanning the gap. The CDR3 sequence is CASRSGANNYGYTF. As DNA, the CDR3 is TGTGCCAGCAGGTCCGGGGCTAATAACTATGGCTACACCTTC.

This chain joins TRBV2 and TRBJ2-3; 7 positions match TRBD2. CDR1 SNHLY and CDR2 FYNNEI come from the germline V gene. The CDR3 is 16 amino acids. The junction had 4 bases not matched to a gene; V was cut back by 0 bases and J by 1 base. CDR3 DNA sequence: TGTGCCAGCAGTGAAGCGCTTGCGGGAGGCACAGATACGCAGTATTTT. Translating it yields CASSEALAGGTDTQYF.

V is TRBV12-3 or TRBV12-4 and J is TRBJ1-5; possibly TRBD1 for D (5 bases). This CDR3 comprises 14 residues. The germline V and J ends were trimmed by 6 bases and 4 bases, with 13 bases remaining between them. The CDR3 region is CASSAGPVNQPQHF. CDR3 bases: TGTGCCAGCAGCGCGGGGCCCGTAAATCAGCCCCAGCATTTT.

This clonotype was recorded a few times. This chain connects TRBV24-1 to TRBJ2-2; D gene uncertain. V lost 1 base and J 4 bases, leaving 9 bases between the germline ends. The CDR3 loop spans 15 amino acids. The germline CDR1 and CDR2 sequences are KGHDR and SFDVKD. CDR3 nucleotide sequence: TGTGCCACCAGTGATTTAGGGCAGCTCACCGGGGAGCTGTTTTTT. Protein: CATSDLGQLTGELFF.

The rearrangement uses TRBV2 and TRBJ2-3; D possibly uses TRBD1 or TRBD2 (6 bases each). The CDR3 spans 15 residues. The germline V gene has CDR1 SNHLY and CDR2 FYNNEI. The V and J ends lost 1 base and 5 bases respectively, with 13 bases between them. The CDR3 loop reads CASSEEGGEGDTQYF. For the CDR3, the DNA is TGTGCCAGCAGTGAAGAGGGGGGCGAGGGAGATACGCAGTATTTT.

The genes are TRBV6-5 and TRBJ1-1, with no clear D. The CDR3 has 13 residues. V lost 8 bases and J lost 0, with 10 bases in between. The germline V gene encodes CDR1 MNHEY and CDR2 SVGAGI. The CDR3 here is CASGRTMNTEAFF. CDR3 in DNA: TGTGCCAGCGGCAGGACCATGAACACTGAAGCTTTCTTT.

Many counts were recorded for this clonotype. The CDR3 sequence: CASSNAGGFNNEQFF. CDR3 DNA: TGTGCCAGCAGCAACGCAGGGGGCTTCAACAATGAGCAGTTCTTC. The chain couples TRBV7-9 to TRBJ2-1; TRBD1 aligns across 8 bases. This CDR3 has 15 amino acids. The V gene end was trimmed by 5 bases and the J gene end by 5 bases; junction bases not matched to a gene: 8. CDR1 and CDR2 (germline): SEHNR, FQNEAQ (reference sequence).

The chain links TRBV5-4 to TRBJ1-5; D is undetermined. Germline V lookup: CDR1 SGHNT, CDR2 YYREEE (reference sequence). The CDR3 contains 12 residues. Trimming left V 3 bases short and J 5 bases short, with 6 bases between. CDR3 bases: TGTGCCAGCAGCTACGGTGATCAGCCCCAGCATTTT. Its translation: CASSYGDQPQHF.

This clonotype was seen a handful of times. J is TRBJ1-1 and V is TRBV12-3 or TRBV12-4, with TRBD1 as a possible D gene (5 bases). V lost 3 bases to trimming and J lost 6 bases, with 14 bases between them. The CDR3 consists of 14 residues. Here the CDR3 reads CASSFRVGEPEAFF. The CDR3 DNA follows: TGTGCCAGCAGTTTCAGGGTGGGCGAGCCTGAAGCTTTCTTT.

The rearrangement links TRBV20-1 to TRBJ1-5; weak D call: TRBD1 (5 bases). This CDR3 comprises 17 residues. Trimming stripped 5 bases from V and 5 bases from J, with 25 bases between. Germline V gene data show CDR1 as DFQATT and CDR2 as SNEGSKA (reference sequence). In nucleotides, the CDR3 is TGCAGTGCTCAGCAGCCCGTCCGGTGGGTAGGGGATCAGCCCCAGCATTTT. As protein: CSAQQPVRWVGDQPQHF.

This clonotype has more than one count but fewer than ten. The chain carries TRBV11-2 and TRBJ2-1; 7 bases agree with TRBD1. From germline, CDR1 is SGHAT and CDR2 FQNNGV. The CDR3 spans 14 residues. Unmatched junction bases numbered 5, after V lost 4 bases and J lost 5 bases. The CDR3 region has the DNA TGTGCCAGCAGCTCCCGGACAGGCAACAATGAGCAGTTCTTC. This encodes CASSSRTGNNEQFF.

This clonotype was picked up a small number of times. J is TRBJ2-7 and V is TRBV10-3, with 8 bases lining up with TRBD1. V shed 5 bases and J 6 bases; nucleotides not matched to a gene: 6. Germline V gene data show CDR1 as ENHRY and CDR2 as SYGVKD. The CDR3 contains 13 residues. CDR3 loop: CAISWDRFSEQYF. The CDR3, as DNA: TGTGCCATCAGTTGGGACAGGTTCAGCGAGCAGTACTTC.

This clonotype was counted ten times or more. The rearrangement uses TRBV7-2 and TRBJ1-5; D gene unclear. CDR3 length: 16 residues. The V end lost 4 bases, the J end lost 6 bases, and 19 bases lay between the germline ends. Looked up from germline, CDR1 is SGHTA and CDR2 is FQGNSA. The CDR3 coding sequence is TGTGCCAGCAGCTCCCTACCGGCGGGCGGCGGTCAGCCCCAGCATTTT. Translating gives CASSSLPAGGGQPQHF.

The V call is TRBV6-2 or TRBV6-3, the J call TRBJ2-7; TRBD1 might be the D (6 bases). The V end lost 4 bases, the J end lost 2 bases, and 12 bases lay between the germline ends. The CDR3 covers 14 residues. Germline V lookup: CDR1 MNHEY, CDR2 SVGEGT. The chain's CDR3 is CASSWGPGPYEQYV. The CDR3 DNA follows: TGTGCCAGCAGTTGGGGGCCAGGTCCCTACGAGCAGTACGTC.

The rearrangement links TRBV5-5 to TRBJ2-7; possibly TRBD1 for D (7 bases). Germline V lookup: CDR1 SGHKS, CDR2 YYEKEE (reference sequence). Trimming cost V 4 bases and J 5 bases, with 19 bases left between them. The CDR3 spans 15 residues. CDR3 amino acids: CASSVGLEQGDEQYV. DNA for the CDR3: TGTGCCAGCAGCGTGGGACTGGAGCAGGGGGACGAGCAGTACGTC.

This clonotype has a handful of counts. V is TRBV20-1 and J is TRBJ1-2, with no clear D. The CDR3 consists of 12 residues. Germline V gives CDR1 DFQATT, CDR2 SNEGSKA (reference sequence). With 6 bases removed from V and 4 bases from J, the gap between germline ends came to 12 bases. CDR3 protein: CSAPTRIYGYTF. Written as DNA, the CDR3 is TGCAGTGCCCCGACAAGGATCTATGGCTACACCTTC.

V usage is TRBV9 and J usage is TRBJ2-1, with 7 bases fitting TRBD1. Germline CDR1 and CDR2: SGDLS and YYNGEE. After removal of 4 bases from V and 0 bases from J, the junction contained 4 bases not matched to a gene. The CDR3 is 15 amino acids. CDR3 region: CASSPGGFSYNEQFF. The CDR3, as DNA: TGTGCCAGCAGCCCAGGGGGTTTCTCCTACAATGAGCAGTTCTTC.

At least ten counts were recorded for this clonotype. The genes are TRBV20-1 and TRBJ2-4; possible D gene TRBD1, 6 bases. The V end lost 3 bases, the J end lost 9 bases, and 12 bases lay between the germline ends. From germline, CDR1 is DFQATT and CDR2 SNEGSKA (reference sequence). CDR3 length: 12 amino acids. DNA for the CDR3: TGCAGTGCTAGCAGACAGGCCCCCATTCAGTACTTC. Amino acid sequence: CSASRQAPIQYF.

The chain carries TRBV6-5 and TRBJ2-7, with a possible D match to TRBD2 (7 bases). Germline lookup yields CDR1 MNHEY and CDR2 SVGAGI. V lost 0 bases and J lost 4, with 13 bases in between. The CDR3 consists of 15 residues. CDR3 sequence (DNA): TGTGCCAGCAGTTACTCTACGGGGGGCCCGTACGAGCAGTACTTC. As protein: CASSYSTGGPYEQYF.

This clonotype was recorded a few times. The rearrangement joins TRBV3-1 to TRBJ1-2; D call uncertain. This CDR3 comprises 14 residues. The V end was cut by 2 bases, the J end by 3 bases, with 10 bases between. CDR1 and CDR2 from the germline V gene are LGHDT and YNNKEL (reference sequence). CDR3 amino acids: CASSQLGVDYGYTF. The CDR3 nucleotides read TGTGCCAGCAGCCAATTAGGTGTTGACTATGGCTACACCTTC.

The chain employs TRBV6-2 or TRBV6-3 and TRBJ1-1, with D maybe TRBD1 (5 bases). The CDR3 loop spans 13 amino acids. Trimming pared 6 bases from V and 1 base from J, leaving 9 bases between. The germline CDR1 and CDR2 sequences are MNHEY and SVGEGT. CDR3 coding DNA: TGTGCCAGCAGGCGTGGACAGAACACTGAAGCTTTCTTT. Translated: CASRRGQNTEAFF.

This clonotype occurred a few times. The chain carries TRBV7-2 and TRBJ1-2, with 7 bases fitting TRBD1. Germline CDR1 and CDR2: SGHTA and FQGNSA. CDR3 length: 12 amino acids. V shed 6 bases and J 7 bases; nucleotides not matched to a gene: 5. CDR3 region: CASRINRGGYTF. The CDR3 DNA reads as TGTGCCAGCAGGATAAACAGGGGTGGCTACACCTTC.

This clonotype has a handful of counts. The chain links TRBV9 to TRBJ1-3; no clear D gene. Germline CDR1 SGDLS, CDR2 YYNGEE. V was trimmed by 2 bases and J by 3 bases, leaving 3 bases between them. This CDR3 has 12 residues. This CDR3 reads CASSVGGNTIYF. CDR3 bases: TGTGCCAGCAGCGTGGGTGGAAACACCATATATTTT. Variable domain in full (rest from reference TRBV9 and TRBJ1-3): DSGVTQTPKHLITATGQRVTLRCSPRSGDLSVYWYQQSLDQGLQFLIQYYNGEERAKGNILERFSAQQFPDLHSELNLSSLELGDSALYFCASSVGGNTIYFGEGSWLTVV.

The genes are TRBV25-1 and TRBJ1-2; no clear D. This CDR3 contains 14 residues. Trimming removed 2 bases from V and 2 bases from J, with 9 bases in between. Germline CDR1 MGHDK, CDR2 SYGVNS. CDR3 sequence: CASSERVGNYGYTF. For the CDR3, the DNA is TGTGCCAGCAGTGAACGGGTCGGCAACTATGGCTACACCTTC.

As concerns this clonotype: A much more abundant neighbour one base away suggests this may be a read error. The chain couples TRBV28 to TRBJ2-7; D is unclear. Trimming removed 4 bases at V and 12 bases at J, with 16 bases between. This CDR3 spans 12 amino acids. CDR1 is MDHEN and CDR2 is SYDVKM in the germline V gene. DNA for the CDR3: TGTGCCAGCAGTTGTCAGGCCCGGAGTGGGTACGTC. Translation: CASSCQARSGYV.